These T cell receptor beta chains were read from a single sample in a study of radiotherapy plus CTLA-4 blockade in lung cancer. Repertoires were generated with immunoSEQ multiplex PCR, while TCRdb's copy carries only in-frame clones and drops some. The table records tens of thousands of clones, around 87% of them present only once. Here the sequenced sample was peripheral blood, taken from a patient treated with radiotherapy plus ipilimumab. Receptors were obtained from a human donor with non-small cell lung cancer that progressed on radiotherapy plus ipilimumab. Each CDR3 is given with its conserved first and last residue. D genes are given only for firm matches. Size values are once, few and many counts, or a class for expanded clones, and some rows have none.

-,TRBV2,-,TRBJ2-2,CASTKEFTGELFF,TGTGCCAGCACCAAGGAATTCACCGGGGAGCTGTTTTTT
-,TRBV6-1,-,TRBJ1-1,CASSVWFGDTEAFF,TGTGCCAGCAGTGTTTGGTTTGGGGACACTGAAGCTTTCTTT
TRBD1,TRBV5-1,-,TRBJ2-5,CASSPGQGKETQYF,TGCGCCAGCAGCCCTGGACAGGGAAAAGAGACCCAGTACTTC
-,TRBV4-1,-,TRBJ2-1,CASSRGPGTEQFF,TGCGCCAGCAGCCGAGGCCCCGGGACGGAGCAGTTCTTC
-,TRBV19,-,TRBJ2-3,CASSPLWGASSDTQYF,TGTGCCAGTAGTCCTCTTTGGGGGGCGAGTTCGGATACGCAGTATTTT
-,TRBV6-5,-,TRBJ2-2,CAGGRVDTGELFF,TGTGCTGGAGGGCGGGTAGACACCGGGGAGCTGTTTTTT
-,TRBV20-1,-,TRBJ2-7,CSARANEEQYF,TGCAGTGCTAGAGCTAACGAAGAGCAGTACTTC
TRBD1,TRBV11-3,-,TRBJ2-7,CASSPRTGGVYEQYF,TGTGCCAGCAGCCCGAGGACAGGGGGCGTGTACGAGCAGTACTTC
-,TRBV5-1,-,TRBJ2-5,CASSFWDEAQYF,TGCGCCAGCAGCTTCTGGGACGAGGCCCAGTACTTC
-,TRBV4-2,-,TRBJ2-7,CASSQVDRRSSYEQYF,TGTGCCAGCAGCCAAGTTGACCGGAGGTCTTCCTACGAGCAGTACTTC
-,TRBV15,-,TRBJ1-5,CATSRSPGDQPQHF,TGTGCCACCAGCAGATCCCCAGGGGATCAGCCCCAGCATTTT
-,TRBV29-1,-,TRBJ1-2,CSVEVSRGNYGYTF,TGCAGCGTTGAAGTGAGCCGGGGTAACTATGGCTACACCTTC
TRBD1,TRBV5-6,-,TRBJ2-7,CASSIGQGSYEQYF,TGTGCCAGCAGCATAGGACAGGGTTCCTACGAGCAGTACTTC
-,TRBV4-3,-,TRBJ1-2,CASSPQTGINYGYTF,TGCGCCAGCAGCCCACAGACAGGAATTAACTATGGCTACACCTTC
-,TRBV19,few,TRBJ2-6,CASSIWEAGANVLTF,TGTGCCAGTAGTATCTGGGAAGCTGGGGCCAACGTCCTGACTTTC
-,TRBV27,-,TRBJ2-3,CASSFEGRHGGTQYF,TGTGCCAGCAGTTTTGAAGGGCGCCACGGGGGTACGCAGTATTTT
TRBD1,TRBV12-5,-,TRBJ1-1,CASGSQGVVTEAFF,TGTGCTAGTGGTTCCCAGGGGGTGGTCACTGAAGCTTTCTTT
-,TRBV30,-,TRBJ2-2,CAWSVPIRDTGELFF,TGTGCCTGGAGTGTACCGATCAGGGACACCGGGGAGCTGTTTTTT
-,TRBV27,-,TRBJ2-1,CASSSISKQFF,TGTGCCAGCAGTTCCATCTCGAAGCAGTTCTTC
TRBD1,TRBV7-9,once,TRBJ2-7,CASSFDRGYSYEQYF,TGTGCCAGCAGCTTTGACAGGGGTTATTCCTACGAGCAGTACTTC
-,TRBV9,few,TRBJ2-7,CASSVGPLERGYEQYF,TGTGCCAGCAGCGTAGGACCGCTAGAGAGAGGCTACGAGCAGTACTTC
TRBD2,TRBV9,-,TRBJ2-1,CASSVRASGSSGDEQFF,TGTGCCAGCAGCGTAAGGGCTAGCGGGAGTTCTGGGGATGAGCAGTTCTTC
-,TRBV6-5,-,TRBJ2-7,CASSRRGALYEQYF,TGTGCCAGCAGTCGTCGGGGGGCTCTGTACGAGCAGTACTTC
-,TRBV23-1,-,TRBJ2-2,CASTAESPGLPLGAGELFF,TGCGCCAGCACCGCAGAGTCACCGGGACTCCCACTGGGGGCCGGGGAGCTGTTTTTT
-,TRBV6-6,-,TRBJ1-4,CASNGATPRANEKLFF,TGTGCCAGCAACGGGGCGACGCCAAGGGCTAATGAAAAACTGTTTTTT
TRBD2,TRBV10-1,-,TRBJ2-3,CASSLGLAVTDTQYF,TGCGCCAGCAGTCTGGGACTAGCGGTGACAGATACGCAGTATTTT
-,TRBV5-5,few,TRBJ1-3,CASSLGRAGNTIYF,TGTGCCAGCAGCCTAGGCAGGGCGGGAAACACCATATATTTT
-,TRBV20-1,once,TRBJ1-1,CSAQRDTEAFF,TGCAGTGCCCAAAGAGACACTGAAGCTTTCTTT
-,TRBV7-6,-,TRBJ2-7,CASSLASPGEQYF,TGTGCCAGCAGCTTAGCGTCCCCGGGCGAGCAGTACTTC
-,TRBV19,-,TRBJ1-6,CASSAGSSSYNSPLHF,TGTGCCAGTAGTGCTGGCAGTAGCTCCTATAATTCACCCCTCCACTTT
-,TRBV6-5,-,TRBJ1-3,CASRDSAGNTIYF,TGTGCCAGCAGGGACAGTGCTGGAAACACCATATATTTT
TRBD1,TRBV5-4,-,TRBJ1-1,CASSTRQGRTEAFF,TGTGCCAGCAGCACGCGACAGGGACGCACTGAAGCTTTCTTT
-,TRBV29-1,-,TRBJ2-4,CSVYLDIQYF,TGCAGCGTGTACCTTGACATTCAGTACTTC
TRBD1,TRBV7-9,few,TRBJ1-4,CASSPRDSLNEKLFF,TGTGCCAGCAGCCCCAGGGACAGTCTAAATGAAAAACTGTTTTTT
TRBD2,TRBV4-2,-,TRBJ2-5,CASSQEVGLAGGPQETQYF,TGTGCCAGCAGCCAAGAAGTGGGGCTAGCGGGGGGGCCCCAAGAGACCCAGTACTTC
-,TRBV5-1,once,TRBJ1-2,CASSSAWDDYGYTF,TGCGCCAGCAGCTCGGCCTGGGATGACTATGGCTACACCTTC
TRBD2,TRBV4-3,-,TRBJ2-4,CASSQDGTSGGAAKNIQYF,TGCGCCAGCAGCCAAGATGGGACTAGCGGGGGGGCGGCCAAAAACATTCAGTACTTC
TRBD1,TRBV27,-,TRBJ2-1,CASSLYPTGAYNEQFF,TGTGCCAGCAGTTTATATCCCACAGGGGCCTACAATGAGCAGTTCTTC
-,TRBV5-5,-,TRBJ1-6,CASSLEAVHNSPLHF,TGTGCCAGCAGCTTGGAGGCAGTCCATAATTCACCCCTCCACTTT
TRBD1,TRBV6-5,-,TRBJ1-3,CASSYTTGRSGNTIYF,TGTGCCAGCAGTTACACGACAGGGCGTTCTGGAAACACCATATATTTT
-,TRBV7-9,-,TRBJ1-2,CASSLLEFTPVYGYTF,TGTGCCAGCAGCTTACTGGAGTTTACCCCAGTCTATGGCTACACCTTC
-,TRBV5-1,-,TRBJ2-1,CASSLEGRSSYNEQFF,TGCGCCAGCAGCTTGGAGGGCAGAAGCTCCTACAATGAGCAGTTCTTC
-,TRBV7-9,once,TRBJ1-3,CGGLDPSGNTIYF,TGTGGGGGGTTGGACCCCTCTGGAAACACCATATATTTT
-,TRBV29-1,-,TRBJ1-4,CSVELVGFNEKLFF,TGCAGCGTTGAATTGGTGGGATTTAATGAAAAACTGTTTTTT
-,TRBV4-1,-,TRBJ2-5,CASSRGPGETQYF,TGCGCCAGCAGCCGTGGCCCCGGGGAGACCCAGTACTTC
TRBD2,TRBV9,-,TRBJ2-1,CASSETSGNYNEQFF,TGTGCCAGCAGCGAGACTAGCGGGAACTACAATGAGCAGTTCTTC
TRBD2,TRBV7-8,few,TRBJ2-7,CASSLVLAGNYEQYF,TGTGCCAGCAGCTTAGTACTAGCGGGCAACTACGAGCAGTACTTC
-,TRBV30,-,TRBJ1-2,CAWGEQGGNGYTF,TGTGCCTGGGGGGAACAGGGAGGCAATGGCTACACCTTC
TRBD1,TRBV7-9,-,TRBJ1-6,CASSLGTGIGSPLHF,TGTGCCAGCAGCTTAGGGACAGGGATTGGGTCACCCCTCCACTTT
TRBD2,TRBV4-1,-,TRBJ2-1,CASSQVFPPGGQFF,TGCGCCAGCAGCCAAGTCTTTCCCCCGGGGGGTCAGTTCTTC